This T cell receptor (beta chain) is drawn from a study of T cell responses to AZD1222 COVID-19 vaccine. Whole-study findings and limits: The span of vaccine-associated CD4 TCRs extended across spike, with dominance at 160-218 and 743-854. Elevations in Spike-specific TCR breadth and depth followed administration of two AZD1222 doses. The reported proportion of spike-specific TCRs targeting unmutated variant regions was nearly half. Seropositive at baseline were only 5 or 6 AZD1222 recipients.

Trimming took off 3 bases at V and 3 bases at J, with 3 bases between the two ends. The germline V gene has CDR1 SGHTA and CDR2 FQGNSA. The CDR3 runs to 13 residues. On this clone: Its antigen is unknown.

Sequenced by immunoSEQ multiplex PCR; TCRdb stores in-frame clones only, minus some. The data show more than 80,000 clones, under 95% seen once. The TCR originated in an adult in good health. The rearrangement joins TRBV7-2 to TRBJ2-6, with D unresolved. The source was peripheral blood, collected on day 0 of AZD1222 vaccination. As DNA, the CDR3 is TGTGCCAGCAGCTTTTTTGGGGCCAACGTCCTGACTTTC. It yields the protein CASSFFGANVLTF.